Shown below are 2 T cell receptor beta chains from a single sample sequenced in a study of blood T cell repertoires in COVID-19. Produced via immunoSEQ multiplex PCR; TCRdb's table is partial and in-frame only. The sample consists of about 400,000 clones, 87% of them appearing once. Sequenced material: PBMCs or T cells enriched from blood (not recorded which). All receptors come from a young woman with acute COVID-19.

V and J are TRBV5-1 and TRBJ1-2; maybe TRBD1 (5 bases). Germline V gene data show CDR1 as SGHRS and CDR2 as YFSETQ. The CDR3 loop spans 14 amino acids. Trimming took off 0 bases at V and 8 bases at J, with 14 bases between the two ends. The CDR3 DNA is TGCGCCAGCAGCTTGGACAGACGTAGGGGAGGCTACACCTTC. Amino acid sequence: CASSLDRRRGGYTF. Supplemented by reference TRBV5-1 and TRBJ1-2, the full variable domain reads KAGVTQTPRYLIKTRGQQVTLSCSPISGHRSVSWYQQTPGQGLQFLFEYFSETQRNKGNFPGRFSGRQFSNSRSEMNVSTLELGDSALYLCASSLDRRRGGYTFGSGTRLTVV.

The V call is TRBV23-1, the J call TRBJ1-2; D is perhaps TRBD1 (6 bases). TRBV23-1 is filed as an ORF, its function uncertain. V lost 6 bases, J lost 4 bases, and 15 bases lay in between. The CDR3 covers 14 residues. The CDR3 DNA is TGCGCCAGCAGCAACCTCAGGGGTAGCTATGGCTACACCTTC. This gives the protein CASSNLRGSYGYTF.